Below, 18 T cell receptor beta chains from the same sample are listed, as sequenced in a study of T cell clones after liver transplantation. The protocol was immunoSEQ multiplex PCR, while the TCRdb copy is restricted to in-frame clones and leaves out a portion. The sample holds more than 8,000 clones, about three quarters seen once. Sequencing used CD8+ T cells from blood, obtained before liver transplant. Every receptor here comes from a human donor who received a liver transplant.

The chain recombines TRBV13 with TRBJ2-7, with TRBD2 identical over 7 bases. In germline, CDR1 is PRHDT, CDR2 FYEKMQ (reference sequence). Trimming cost V 3 bases and J 4 bases; bases outside gene matches: 0. The CDR3 runs to 12 residues. The CDR3 loop reads CASSLGGYEQYF. DNA for the CDR3: TGTGCCAGCAGCTTGGGGGGGTACGAGCAGTACTTC.

The chain joins TRBV9 to TRBJ1-2; D not certain. The CDR3 sequence is 12 residues long. V was shortened by 3 bases and J by 8 bases, with 11 bases between the two germline ends. Germline V gene lookup returns CDR1 SGDLS and CDR2 YYNGEE. The DNA for the CDR3 is TGTGCCAGCAGCGGGCTCCCAGACGGCTACACCTTC. It specifies CASSGLPDGYTF.

V and J are TRBV7-9 and TRBJ1-1, with D possibly being TRBD1 (5 bases). Trimming left V 6 bases short and J 7 bases short, with 9 bases between. The CDR3 has 11 amino acids. Germline V gene lookup returns CDR1 SEHNR and CDR2 FQNEAQ (reference sequence). Written as DNA, the CDR3 is TGTGCCAGCAGTCCGGGGGATGAAGCTTTCTTT. This sequence encodes CASSPGDEAFF.

This clone is medium-sized by share. The chain has TRBV15 and TRBJ1-1; TRBD1 might be the D (5 bases). The V end lost 0 bases, the J end lost 10 bases, and 12 bases lay between the germline ends. The CDR3 is made up of 13 amino acids. Germline V gives CDR1 LNHNV, CDR2 YYDKDF (reference sequence). In nucleotides, the CDR3 is TGTGCCACCAGCAGAGAGACAGCCGGAGGAGCTTTCTTT. This sequence encodes CATSRETAGGAFF.

V usage is TRBV28 and J usage is TRBJ2-1; D may be TRBD1 or TRBD2 (5 bases each). The germline V gene encodes CDR1 MDHEN and CDR2 SYDVKM. The germline V and J ends were trimmed by 5 bases and 3 bases, with 17 bases remaining between them. The CDR3 is 16 residues long. This chain's CDR3 is CASSRAGTEHYNEQFF. The CDR3 region has the DNA TGTGCCAGCAGTCGTGCAGGGACGGAACACTACAATGAGCAGTTCTTC. Using reference TRBV28 and TRBJ2-1 for the parts outside the CDR3, the full variable domain is DVKVTQSSRYLVKRTGEKVFLECVQDMDHENMFWYRQDPGLGLRLIYFSYDVKMKEKGDIPEGYSVSREKKERFSLILESASTNQTSMYLCASSRAGTEHYNEQFFGPGTRLTVL.

V gene TRBV7-9 combines with J gene TRBJ2-7; 11 bases match TRBD1. The V gene end was trimmed by 6 bases and the J gene end by 3 bases; junction bases not matched to a gene: 7. Germline assignment: CDR1 SEHNR and CDR2 FQNEAQ (reference sequence). The CDR3 has 15 amino acids. Written as DNA, the CDR3 is TGTGCCAGCAGTACCCTGGGACAGGGGGGCTACGAGCAGTACTTC. The encoded protein is CASSTLGQGGYEQYF.

V gene TRBV5-5 combines with J gene TRBJ2-7; no definite D call. Germline V gene lookup returns CDR1 SGHKS and CDR2 YYEKEE (reference sequence). The CDR3 totals 12 residues. V lost 2 bases to trimming and J lost 6 bases, with 9 bases between them. This chain's CDR3 is CASSFNSREQYF. CDR3 coding DNA: TGTGCCAGCAGCTTTAACTCTCGCGAGCAGTACTTC.

The chain uses TRBV5-1 and TRBJ1-4; D gene uncertain. Between the trimmed V and J ends, which lost 7 bases and 6 bases, there was a span of 19 bases. The CDR3 is made up of 15 amino acids. Germline V CDR1 and CDR2: SGHRS, YFSETQ. The CDR3 DNA reads as TGCGCCAGCCGAAAGGTTAGGGCGCGGGATGAAAAACTGTTTTTT. This gives the protein CASRKVRARDEKLFF.

The chain recombines TRBV9 with TRBJ2-2, with D possibly TRBD1 on 5 matching bases. The V end was cut by 5 bases, the J end by 1 base, with 6 bases between. Germline V gene data show CDR1 as SGDLS and CDR2 as YYNGEE. The CDR3 loop spans 13 amino acids. DNA of the CDR3: TGTGCCAGCAGAACAGGGAACACCGGGGAGCTGTTTTTT. It encodes CASRTGNTGELFF.

The V and J genes are TRBV27 and TRBJ2-1; D possibly corresponds to TRBD2 (5 bases). Looked up from germline, CDR1 is MNHEY and CDR2 is SMNVEV (reference sequence). The CDR3 loop spans 14 amino acids. Trimming shortened V by 6 bases and J by 1 base, and 10 bases separated the two germline ends. CDR3 residues: CASRLRGSYNEQFF. The CDR3 nucleotides are TGTGCCAGCAGGCTTCGGGGATCCTACAATGAGCAGTTCTTC.

The CDR3 nucleotides read TGTGCCAGTAGTATAACCGGGGGCGATGGCTACACCTTC. This codes for CASSITGGDGYTF. V is TRBV19 and J is TRBJ1-2, with TRBD1 as a possible D gene (6 bases). The CDR3 runs to 13 residues. Trimming cost V 2 bases and J 6 bases, with 10 bases left between them. Germline values: CDR1 LNHDA, CDR2 SQIVND (reference sequence).

In its sample, this clone was seen once. This chain uses TRBV2 with TRBJ1-1, with 7 bases aligning to TRBD1. The CDR3 covers 13 residues. V lost 11 bases to trimming and J lost 1 base; unmatched junction nucleotides: 7. CDR1 and CDR2 (germline): SNHLY, FYNNEI. CDR3 protein: CAGMTGTNTEAFF. CDR3 DNA: TGTGCCGGAATGACAGGGACGAACACTGAAGCTTTCTTT.

The chain is built from TRBV6-5 and TRBJ2-7; D remains unclear. CDR1 and CDR2 (germline): MNHEY, SVGAGI. The CDR3 contains 13 residues. V was shortened by 7 bases and J by 0 bases, with 10 bases between the two germline ends. CDR3 coding DNA: TGTGCCAGCAAATATCCGAGCTCCTACGAGCAGTACTTC. This gives the protein CASKYPSSYEQYF.

CDR3 region: CASSTGTGGSYEQYF. The CDR3 nucleotides are TGCGCCAGCAGTACAGGGACAGGGGGGTCCTACGAGCAGTACTTC. V gene TRBV10-1 combines with J gene TRBJ2-7; 11 bases match TRBD1. Per the germline V gene, CDR1 is WNHNN and CDR2 is SYGVQD (reference sequence). With 5 bases clipped from V and 1 base from J, the junction kept 4 bases outside the gene matches. The CDR3 covers 15 residues.

The chain couples TRBV4-2 to TRBJ2-7, with D possibly being TRBD1 (6 bases). Germline CDR1 is LGHNA and CDR2 is YNFKEQ. The V end lost 0 bases, the J end lost 3 bases, and 12 bases lay between the germline ends. The CDR3 is 15 residues long. The CDR3 bases are TGTGCCAGCAGCCAAGAGAGGGCAGGGGACTACGAGCAGTACTTC. Translated: CASSQERAGDYEQYF.

J is TRBJ2-7 and V is TRBV27; TRBD1 matches 7 bases. Looked up from germline, CDR1 is MNHEY and CDR2 is SMNVEV (reference sequence). This CDR3 contains 13 residues. Unmatched junction bases numbered 6, after V lost 4 bases and J lost 6 bases. CDR3 protein: CASSSHSGGEQYF. The DNA of the CDR3 is TGTGCCAGCAGTTCTCACTCAGGGGGCGAGCAGTACTTC.

V gene TRBV18 combines with J gene TRBJ1-1; no reliable D call. Deletions cut 2 bases from V and 4 bases from J, with 11 bases between. There are 14 residues in the CDR3. The germline V gene has CDR1 KGHSH and CDR2 LQKENI. The CDR3 is CASSPVTLGTEAFF. The DNA for the CDR3 is TGTGCCAGCTCACCAGTGACCTTGGGCACTGAAGCTTTCTTT. Together with reference TRBV18 and TRBJ1-1, the CDR3 gives the full variable domain: NAGVMQNPRHLVRRRGQEARLRCSPMKGHSHVYWYRQLPEEGLKFMVYLQKENIIDESGMPKERFSAEFPKEGPSILRIQQVVRGDSAAYFCASSPVTLGTEAFFGQGTRLTVV.

This clone was seen only a few times. The chain is built from TRBV30 and TRBJ2-3; D gene uncertain. The V gene lost 0 bases and the J gene lost 1 base, with 11 bases spanning the gap. The CDR3 totals 15 residues. Germline CDR1 is GTSNPN and CDR2 is SVGIG (reference sequence). The CDR3 spells CAWSVGLGGTDTQYF. In nucleotides, the CDR3 is TGTGCCTGGAGTGTAGGCTTAGGTGGCACAGATACGCAGTATTTT.